A single sample gave rise to the 18 T cell receptor beta chains below, sequenced in a study of follicular helper T cells after annual influenza vaccination. Produced via immunoSEQ multiplex PCR; TCRdb's table is partial and in-frame only. This repertoire shows just under 700 clones, around four fifths found once; its top ten account for 3% to 4.5%. Time point reported: 2015-2016 season, pre-vaccination. This specimen consisted of CXCR5+ CD38+ circulating T follicular helper cells from blood, obtained on the day of influenza vaccination. The subset is: circulating Tfh, non-naive CD4+CXCR5+PD-1+ (ICOS+CD38+ or ICOS-CD38-). These TCRs come from an adult who received the influenza vaccine.

The genes are TRBV10-3 and TRBJ2-5; 8 bases match TRBD2. In germline, CDR1 is ENHRY, CDR2 SYGVKD. The junction had 0 bases not matched to a gene; V was cut back by 2 bases and J by 1 base. The CDR3 extends over 14 amino acids. CDR3 sequence: CAISERGGQETQYF. CDR3 in DNA: TGTGCCATCAGTGAGCGGGGGGGCCAAGAGACCCAGTACTTC.

This clone was observed a handful of times. The chain couples TRBV19 to TRBJ1-1; no firm D call. The CDR3 runs 13 residues. The V and J ends lost 3 bases and 1 base respectively, with 6 bases between them. Germline values: CDR1 LNHDA, CDR2 SQIVND (reference sequence). The chain's CDR3 is CASSIFRNTEAFF. The DNA for the CDR3 is TGTGCCAGTAGTATTTTCCGGAACACTGAAGCTTTCTTT.

The chain links TRBV6-1 to TRBJ2-3; no clear D gene. This CDR3 has 11 residues. The ends were cut back, 6 bases at V and 2 bases at J, with 3 bases in the middle. The germline gives CDR1 MNHNS, CDR2 SASEGT. The CDR3 DNA sequence: TGTGCCAGCAGAGTCACAGATACGCAGTATTTT. Protein product: CASRVTDTQYF.

V gene TRBV7-7 combines with J gene TRBJ2-5, with 7 bases fitting TRBD1. CDR1 and CDR2 from the germline V gene are SSHAT and FNYEAQ (reference sequence). CDR3 size: 15 residues. V gave up 4 bases and J gave up 5 bases; unmatched junction bases: 10. DNA for the CDR3: TGTGCCAGCAGCTCATCAGGACAGGTGGGGGAGACCCAGTACTTC. This encodes CASSSSGQVGETQYF.

In DNA form, the CDR3 reads TGTGCCAGCAGCTTAGACGGGGGAGCATCCTACGAGCAGTACTTC. The encoded protein is CASSLDGGASYEQYF. This chain connects TRBV7-9 to TRBJ2-7, with a weak D call TRBD2 (6 bases). Germline V gives CDR1 SEHNR, CDR2 FQNEAQ (reference sequence). Trimming pared 1 base from V and 1 base from J, leaving 11 bases between. The CDR3 spans 15 residues. The complete variable domain, with remaining parts taken from reference TRBV7-9 and TRBJ2-7, reads DTGVSQNPRHKITKRGQNVTFRCDPISEHNRLYWYRQTLGQGPEFLTYFQNEAQLEKSRLLSDRFSAERPKGSFSTLEIQRTEQGDSAMYLCASSLDGGASYEQYFGPGTRLTVT.

The chain links TRBV6-1 to TRBJ1-1; no clear D. Germline CDR1 and CDR2: MNHNS and SASEGT. V was clipped by 6 bases and J by 1 base, with 3 bases between them. The CDR3 is 11 amino acids. The CDR3 DNA follows: TGTGCCAGCAGACAGAACACTGAAGCTTTCTTT. Translation gives CASRQNTEAFF.

The chain uses TRBV7-3 and TRBJ2-5; 7 nucleotides agree with TRBD1. Germline trimming cut 2 bases from V and 5 bases from J; bases unmatched to any gene: 2. From germline, CDR1 is SGHTA and CDR2 FQGTGA. The CDR3 consists of 13 residues. The DNA for the CDR3 is TGTGCCAGCAGCTTAGACAGGGAGGAGACCCAGTACTTC. This translates into CASSLDREETQYF.

This chain uses TRBV5-5 with TRBJ2-7; 9 bases line up with TRBD1. In germline, CDR1 is SGHKS, CDR2 YYEKEE (reference sequence). Losses at the gene ends were 3 bases for V and 6 bases for J; bases not matched to a gene: 10. The CDR3 is made up of 15 amino acids. This CDR3 is CASSYWGQGHAEQYF. In DNA, the CDR3 is TGTGCCAGCAGCTATTGGGGACAGGGACATGCCGAGCAGTACTTC.

The rearrangement links TRBV7-9 to TRBJ2-1, with D tentatively TRBD1 (5 bases). Germline-derived CDR1 and CDR2 are SEHNR and FQNEAQ (reference sequence). The V and J ends lost 4 bases and 5 bases respectively, with 12 bases between them. The CDR3 runs 14 residues. CDR3 sequence reads: CASSYDSGDNEQFF. Here the CDR3 DNA reads TGTGCCAGCAGCTATGACAGTGGGGACAATGAGCAGTTCTTC.

The chain carries TRBV7-8 and TRBJ1-2, with 8 bases identical to TRBD1. Losses at the gene ends were 5 bases for V and 7 bases for J; bases not matched to a gene: 9. The CDR3 extends over 14 amino acids. Germline V gives CDR1 SGHVS, CDR2 FQNEAQ. The CDR3 nucleotides are TGTGCCAGCAGCGAGGTGACAGGGGCGTCTGGCTACACCTTC. This codes for CASSEVTGASGYTF. Drawing the rest from reference TRBV7-8 and TRBJ1-2, the complete variable domain is GAGVSQSPRYKVAKRGQDVALRCDPISGHVSLFWYQQALGQGPEFLTYFQNEAQLDKSGLPSDRFFAERPEGSVSTLKIQRTQQEDSAVYLCASSEVTGASGYTFGSGTRLTVV.

This clone turned up a few times. The chain joins TRBV5-1 to TRBJ2-3; TRBD2 matches at 9 bases. Looked up from germline, CDR1 is SGHRS and CDR2 is YFSETQ. V shed 5 bases, J shed 2 bases, and the junction held 3 bases outside the gene matches. CDR3 length equals 14 residues. This CDR3 is CASRGGGDTDTQYF. CDR3 in DNA: TGCGCCAGCAGGGGCGGGGGGGACACAGATACGCAGTATTTT.

The gene calls are TRBV7-6 and TRBJ2-1; D unclear. The CDR3 extends over 13 amino acids. Germline assignment: CDR1 SGHVS and CDR2 FNYEAQ. V lost 3 bases to trimming and J lost 8 bases, with 11 bases between them. This CDR3 is CASSLSLPDEQFF. Written as DNA, the CDR3 is TGTGCCAGCAGCTTGAGCCTACCAGATGAGCAGTTCTTC.

The J gene is TRBJ2-3, the V gene TRBV11-1; D remains unclear. CDR1 and CDR2 (germline): SGHAT, FQDESV (reference sequence). V was clipped by 2 bases and J by 0 bases, with 12 bases between them. The CDR3 totals 16 residues. The CDR3 nucleotides read TGTGCCAGCAGCTTAAGCCGACACGCTAGCACAGATACGCAGTATTTT. Translated, it gives CASSLSRHASTDTQYF. Filled out from reference TRBV11-1 and TRBJ2-3, the complete variable domain reads EAEVAQSPRYKITEKSQAVAFWCDPISGHATLYWYRQILGQGPELLVQFQDESVVDDSQLPKDRFSAERLKGVDSTLKIQPAELGDSAMYLCASSLSRHASTDTQYFGPGTRLTVL.

The chain joins TRBV11-2 to TRBJ1-4; 7 bases align to TRBD1. CDR3 length equals 14 residues. Per germline, CDR1 SGHAT and CDR2 FQNNGV. The J segment lost 8 bases and the V segment lost 2 bases, leaving 5 bases of the junction unmatched. The DNA of the CDR3 is TGTGCCAGCAGCTTAAAAGACAGGGAGGAAAAACTGTTTTTT. As protein: CASSLKDREEKLFF.

The CDR3, as DNA: TGTGCCAGCAGCTTACCGGGGCGCCAGCCCCAGCATTTT. Translation: CASSLPGRQPQHF. The chain joins TRBV7-8 to TRBJ1-5, with a possible D match to TRBD1 (5 bases). The CDR3 spans 13 residues. CDR1 and CDR2 (germline): SGHVS, FQNEAQ. The V end lost 2 bases, the J end lost 7 bases, and 9 bases lay between the germline ends.

The chain carries TRBV11-1 and TRBJ1-5; the D gene is possibly TRBD1 (5 bases). Trimming left V 2 bases short and J 0 bases short, with 17 bases between. The CDR3 totals 18 residues. Germline CDR1 and CDR2: SGHAT and FQDESV (reference sequence). The CDR3 is CASSLNFTGPHSNQPQHF. Here the CDR3 DNA reads TGTGCCAGCAGCTTAAATTTCACGGGACCACATAGCAATCAGCCCCAGCATTTT.

This clone was seen a few times. The chain carries TRBV6-6 and TRBJ2-3; TRBD2 aligns across 7 bases. This CDR3 has 13 residues. V was pared by 6 bases and J by 6 bases, with 6 bases of the junction left unmatched. Germline values: CDR1 MNHNY, CDR2 SVGAGI (reference sequence). This CDR3 is CASRALATDTQYF. CDR3 coding DNA: TGTGCCAGCAGGGCACTAGCGACGGATACGCAGTATTTT.

The V call is TRBV18, the J call TRBJ1-1; D is possibly TRBD1 (6 bases). The CDR3 consists of 14 residues. V dropped 6 bases and J dropped 1 base, with 12 bases sitting between them. Germline V gene sequence: CDR1 KGHSH, CDR2 LQKENI. The CDR3 protein is CASSIGQSNTEAFF. The CDR3 nucleotides read TGTGCCAGCTCTATTGGACAGTCGAACACTGAAGCTTTCTTT.